The 9 T cell receptor beta chains below come from one sample, sequenced in a study of blood T cell repertoires in COVID-19. The assay was immunoSEQ multiplex PCR, and TCRdb's table has in-frame clones only and misses some. The sample carries approximately 97,000 clones, around nine tenths recorded once. The sample was peripheral blood. The receptors were gathered from a man aged 45-65 years with COVID-19, enrolled during active disease.

The V and J genes are TRBV15 and TRBJ2-1, with 10 bases identical to TRBD2. This CDR3 spans 16 amino acids. The junction had 4 bases not matched to a gene; V was cut back by 1 base and J by 4 bases. CDR1 is LNHNV and CDR2 is YYDKDF in the germline V gene (reference sequence). The CDR3 sequence: CATSRVPSGGYNEQFF. CDR3 sequence (DNA): TGTGCCACCAGCAGAGTGCCTAGCGGGGGATACAATGAGCAGTTCTTC.

The chain carries TRBV6-5 and TRBJ1-2; 7 nucleotides line up with TRBD1. The V segment lost 2 bases and the J segment 8 bases; nucleotides outside the gene matches: 8. This CDR3 has 14 amino acids. Germline V gene data show CDR1 as MNHEY and CDR2 as SVGAGI. The CDR3 bases are TGTGCCAGCAGTTACGGTACAGGGGAAGGCGGCTACACCTTC. This gives the protein CASSYGTGEGGYTF.

This sequence joins TRBV5-5 and TRBJ2-2; D may be TRBD2 (5 bases). The CDR3 contains 16 residues. Germline V gives CDR1 SGHKS, CDR2 YYEKEE (reference sequence). V lost 3 bases and J 1 base, leaving 13 bases between the germline ends. The CDR3 bases are TGTGCCAGCAGCTGGGCGAGCGGAAGGAACACCGGGGAGCTGTTTTTT. Translation gives CASSWASGRNTGELFF.

This chain joins TRBV7-6 and TRBJ1-6; 7 bases line up with TRBD1. This CDR3 has 13 residues. With 5 bases clipped from V and 10 bases from J, the junction kept 5 bases outside the gene matches. Germline V gives CDR1 SGHVS, CDR2 FNYEAQ. CDR3 DNA: TGTGCCAGCAGCCTTGACAGGGAATCACCCCTCCACTTT. Its protein is CASSLDRESPLHF.

The chain is built from TRBV21-1 and TRBJ1-6. TRBV21-1 is noted as a pseudogene. The CDR3 has 15 residues. This CDR3 is CASSKGGEYNSPLHF. CDR3 nucleotide sequence: TGTGCCAGCAGCAAAGGGGGAGAATATAATTCACCCCTCCACTTT.

This clone was recorded only once. The V gene is TRBV11-2, the J gene TRBJ2-3; TRBD2 matches at 15 bases. Losses at the gene ends were 5 bases for V and 0 bases for J; bases not matched to a gene: 6. CDR1 and CDR2 (germline): SGHAT, FQNNGV. The CDR3 consists of 18 residues. CDR3 nucleotide sequence: TGTGCCAGCAGCCCATGGACTAGCGGGGGGGGAAGCACAGATACGCAGTATTTT. This translates into CASSPWTSGGGSTDTQYF.

The CDR3: CSVLFDSPYSNQPQHF. The CDR3 nucleotides read TGCAGCGTACTATTCGACAGTCCCTATAGCAATCAGCCCCAGCATTTT. The rearrangement uses TRBV29-1 and TRBJ1-5; D possibly corresponds to TRBD1 (5 bases). The V end lost 6 bases, the J end lost 0 bases, and 18 bases lay between the germline ends. CDR3 length equals 16 residues. Germline V gene data show CDR1 as SQVTM and CDR2 as ANQGSEA.

V and J are TRBV6-2 or TRBV6-3 and TRBJ1-4, with no clear D. The CDR3 consists of 14 residues. V was trimmed by 3 bases and J by 4 bases, leaving 9 bases between them. Per germline, CDR1 MNHEY and CDR2 SVGEGT. DNA for the CDR3: TGTGCCAGCAGTTATGTGCGGGTTAATGAAAAACTGTTTTTT. It specifies CASSYVRVNEKLFF.

This rearrangement joins TRBV4-1 to TRBJ1-5, with a tentative D call TRBD1 (5 bases). V was trimmed by 6 bases and J by 1 base, leaving 13 bases between them. The germline V gene has CDR1 MGHRA and CDR2 YSYEKL. The CDR3 spans 15 residues. The CDR3 DNA follows: TGCGCCAGCAGTCCCACGGGGGGAAGCAATCAGCCCCAGCATTTT. It is translated as CASSPTGGSNQPQHF.